This T cell receptor (beta chain) was sequenced for a study of CD8+CD57+ T cells in acquired aplastic anemia. As for the study in general: 3.2 ug was the average amount of DNA from sorted CD4+ and CD8+ cells.

It was patients with CD8+CD57+ cell expansion by flow cytometry who were chosen for sequencing. Germline V gene data show CDR1 as SGHTA and CDR2 as FQGTGA. CDR3 length: 15 residues. Profiles of TCR beta VDJ and CDR3 were generated from a genomic DNA template. TCRdb fed the reads into MiXCR, producing one record per CDR3 protein. The sample contains about 270,000 distinct CDR3 sequences, 82% of which appear only once. Concerning this clonotype: Its ends do not fully match the called genes, so a read error is possible.

This receptor was obtained from a human donor with aplastic anemia. Sample: sorted CD4+, CD8+, or CD8+CD57+ T cells (not recorded which) from PBMCs. V is TRBV7-3 and J is TRBJ2-5; TRBD2 matches at 9 bases. The CDR3 DNA follows: TGTGCCAGCAGTGCTAGCGGGACTTGGGGGGAGACCCGGTACTTC. Protein: CASSASGTWGETRYF.